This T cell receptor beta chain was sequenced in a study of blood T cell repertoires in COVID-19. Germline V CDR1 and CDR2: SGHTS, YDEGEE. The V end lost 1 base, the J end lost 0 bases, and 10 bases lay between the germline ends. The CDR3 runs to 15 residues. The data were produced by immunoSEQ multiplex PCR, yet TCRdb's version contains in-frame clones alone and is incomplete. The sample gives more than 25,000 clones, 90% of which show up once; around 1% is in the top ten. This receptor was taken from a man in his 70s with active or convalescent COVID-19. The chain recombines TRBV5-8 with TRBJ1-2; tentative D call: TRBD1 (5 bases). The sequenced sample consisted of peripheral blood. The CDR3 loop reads CASSLRGHPNYGYTF. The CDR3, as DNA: TGTGCCAGCAGCTTGAGGGGTCACCCTAACTATGGCTACACCTTC.